This T cell receptor (beta chain) was captured in a study of blood T cell repertoires in COVID-19 (TCRdb year 2020). About the full investigation: The collaborator samples originated in the United States, Italy and Spain and spanned the acute and convalescent phases of COVID-19. The prospective study material was composed of cDNA or gDNA derived from T cells, B-cell-depleted T cells, or PBMCs. Deeply sampled blood TCRbeta repertoires from subjects exposed to, actively infected with, or recovered from COVID-19 were included in the dataset. A freely available public database, intended as a resource for researchers studying the immune response to SARS-CoV-2, is where the repertoires were released. Samples were obtained from the ongoing ImmuneRACE study (first 160 participants) and from about 1,300 subjects provided by 6 global collaborators. The sample metadata nearly always contained a de-identified subject ID, COVID-19 status, age in years and sex. Where available, HLA class I and class II types were taken from metadata supplied by the sample provider and were not determined by assay-based typing. The study at large found these results: Clinical and demographic metadata were provided uncurated, with the amount varying by source and participant.

TCRbeta CDR3 regions were amplified from genomic DNA using the immunoSEQ Assay, a bias-controlled multiplex PCR. The authors processed their data as follows. Within the assay, amplification of reference gene primers was used to estimate how many nucleated cells each sample contained. To quantify the absolute abundance of each unique TCRbeta CDR3 rearrangement, sequence reads were collapsed and filtered. Productive Simpson clonality was computed per sample as the square root of Simpson's diversity index over productive rearrangements. Here the immuneACCESS table is served through TCRdb, limited to in-frame sequences with V and J called. Missing clones are a known gap in these copies; in checked studies unresolved V genes cover under half, and the rest lacks a known reason. That table supplies the V and J calls and clone size; D and trimming were determined from the DNA. The table for this sample lists 130,000 to 150,000 clones; approximately 81% of them were counted only once. The ten largest clones capture 7.5% to 9% of the sample.

Comment on this clone: This clone's antigen is unknown. No qualities accompany the bases; no much larger clone lies one base away.

From a lookup of the germline V gene, CDR1 and CDR2 are MNHNS and SASEGT. The junction shows trimming of 2 bases on V and 1 base on J, plus 9 bases between the germline ends. Its CDR3 holds 15 amino acids, cysteine through phenylalanine. The entry retains the CDR3 DNA only, 45 bases that are in frame from base 1. The collaborating institutions used their own protocols to collect whole blood in K2EDTA tubes. For TCRbeta analysis, collaborator samples were shipped as frozen whole blood, as isolated PBMCs, or as DNA extracted from either sample type. The specimen sequenced was peripheral blood. The receptor comes from a human donor in a cohort sampled during active COVID-19. Recombination linked TRBV6-1 to TRBJ2-4; perhaps TRBD2 is the D gene, with 6 bases matching. The bases read TGTGCCAGCAGTGAAAGAGGGAGGGCCAAAAACATTCAGTACTTC. It is translated as CASSERGRAKNIQYF.